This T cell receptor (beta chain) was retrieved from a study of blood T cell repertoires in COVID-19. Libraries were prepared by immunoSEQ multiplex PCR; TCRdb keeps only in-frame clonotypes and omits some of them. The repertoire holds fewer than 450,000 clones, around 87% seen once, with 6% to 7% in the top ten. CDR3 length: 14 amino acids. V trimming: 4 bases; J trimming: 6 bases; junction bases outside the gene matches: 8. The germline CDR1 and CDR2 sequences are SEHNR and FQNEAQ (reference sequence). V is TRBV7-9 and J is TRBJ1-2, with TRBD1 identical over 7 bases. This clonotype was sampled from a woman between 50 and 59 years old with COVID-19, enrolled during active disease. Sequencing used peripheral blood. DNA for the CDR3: TGTGCCAGCAGCTGGACAGACAGGGACCATGGCTACACCTTC. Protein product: CASSWTDRDHGYTF. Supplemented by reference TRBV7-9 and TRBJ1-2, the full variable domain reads DTGVSQNPRHKITKRGQNVTFRCDPISEHNRLYWYRQTLGQGPEFLTYFQNEAQLEKSRLLSDRFSAERPKGSFSTLEIQRTEQGDSAMYLCASSWTDRDHGYTFGSGTRLTVV.